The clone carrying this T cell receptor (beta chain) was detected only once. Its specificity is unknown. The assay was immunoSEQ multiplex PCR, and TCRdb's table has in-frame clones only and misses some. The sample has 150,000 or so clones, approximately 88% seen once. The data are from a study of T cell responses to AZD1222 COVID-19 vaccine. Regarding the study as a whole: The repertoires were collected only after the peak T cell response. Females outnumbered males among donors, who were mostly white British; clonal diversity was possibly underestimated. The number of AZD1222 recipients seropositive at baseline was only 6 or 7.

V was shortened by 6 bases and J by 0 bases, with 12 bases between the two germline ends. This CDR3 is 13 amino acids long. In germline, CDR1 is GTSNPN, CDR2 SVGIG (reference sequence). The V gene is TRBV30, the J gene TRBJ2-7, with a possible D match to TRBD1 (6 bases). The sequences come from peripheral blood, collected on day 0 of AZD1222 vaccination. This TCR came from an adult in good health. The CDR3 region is CACITGSSYEQYF. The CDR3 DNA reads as TGTGCCTGCATAACAGGGAGCTCCTACGAGCAGTACTTC.